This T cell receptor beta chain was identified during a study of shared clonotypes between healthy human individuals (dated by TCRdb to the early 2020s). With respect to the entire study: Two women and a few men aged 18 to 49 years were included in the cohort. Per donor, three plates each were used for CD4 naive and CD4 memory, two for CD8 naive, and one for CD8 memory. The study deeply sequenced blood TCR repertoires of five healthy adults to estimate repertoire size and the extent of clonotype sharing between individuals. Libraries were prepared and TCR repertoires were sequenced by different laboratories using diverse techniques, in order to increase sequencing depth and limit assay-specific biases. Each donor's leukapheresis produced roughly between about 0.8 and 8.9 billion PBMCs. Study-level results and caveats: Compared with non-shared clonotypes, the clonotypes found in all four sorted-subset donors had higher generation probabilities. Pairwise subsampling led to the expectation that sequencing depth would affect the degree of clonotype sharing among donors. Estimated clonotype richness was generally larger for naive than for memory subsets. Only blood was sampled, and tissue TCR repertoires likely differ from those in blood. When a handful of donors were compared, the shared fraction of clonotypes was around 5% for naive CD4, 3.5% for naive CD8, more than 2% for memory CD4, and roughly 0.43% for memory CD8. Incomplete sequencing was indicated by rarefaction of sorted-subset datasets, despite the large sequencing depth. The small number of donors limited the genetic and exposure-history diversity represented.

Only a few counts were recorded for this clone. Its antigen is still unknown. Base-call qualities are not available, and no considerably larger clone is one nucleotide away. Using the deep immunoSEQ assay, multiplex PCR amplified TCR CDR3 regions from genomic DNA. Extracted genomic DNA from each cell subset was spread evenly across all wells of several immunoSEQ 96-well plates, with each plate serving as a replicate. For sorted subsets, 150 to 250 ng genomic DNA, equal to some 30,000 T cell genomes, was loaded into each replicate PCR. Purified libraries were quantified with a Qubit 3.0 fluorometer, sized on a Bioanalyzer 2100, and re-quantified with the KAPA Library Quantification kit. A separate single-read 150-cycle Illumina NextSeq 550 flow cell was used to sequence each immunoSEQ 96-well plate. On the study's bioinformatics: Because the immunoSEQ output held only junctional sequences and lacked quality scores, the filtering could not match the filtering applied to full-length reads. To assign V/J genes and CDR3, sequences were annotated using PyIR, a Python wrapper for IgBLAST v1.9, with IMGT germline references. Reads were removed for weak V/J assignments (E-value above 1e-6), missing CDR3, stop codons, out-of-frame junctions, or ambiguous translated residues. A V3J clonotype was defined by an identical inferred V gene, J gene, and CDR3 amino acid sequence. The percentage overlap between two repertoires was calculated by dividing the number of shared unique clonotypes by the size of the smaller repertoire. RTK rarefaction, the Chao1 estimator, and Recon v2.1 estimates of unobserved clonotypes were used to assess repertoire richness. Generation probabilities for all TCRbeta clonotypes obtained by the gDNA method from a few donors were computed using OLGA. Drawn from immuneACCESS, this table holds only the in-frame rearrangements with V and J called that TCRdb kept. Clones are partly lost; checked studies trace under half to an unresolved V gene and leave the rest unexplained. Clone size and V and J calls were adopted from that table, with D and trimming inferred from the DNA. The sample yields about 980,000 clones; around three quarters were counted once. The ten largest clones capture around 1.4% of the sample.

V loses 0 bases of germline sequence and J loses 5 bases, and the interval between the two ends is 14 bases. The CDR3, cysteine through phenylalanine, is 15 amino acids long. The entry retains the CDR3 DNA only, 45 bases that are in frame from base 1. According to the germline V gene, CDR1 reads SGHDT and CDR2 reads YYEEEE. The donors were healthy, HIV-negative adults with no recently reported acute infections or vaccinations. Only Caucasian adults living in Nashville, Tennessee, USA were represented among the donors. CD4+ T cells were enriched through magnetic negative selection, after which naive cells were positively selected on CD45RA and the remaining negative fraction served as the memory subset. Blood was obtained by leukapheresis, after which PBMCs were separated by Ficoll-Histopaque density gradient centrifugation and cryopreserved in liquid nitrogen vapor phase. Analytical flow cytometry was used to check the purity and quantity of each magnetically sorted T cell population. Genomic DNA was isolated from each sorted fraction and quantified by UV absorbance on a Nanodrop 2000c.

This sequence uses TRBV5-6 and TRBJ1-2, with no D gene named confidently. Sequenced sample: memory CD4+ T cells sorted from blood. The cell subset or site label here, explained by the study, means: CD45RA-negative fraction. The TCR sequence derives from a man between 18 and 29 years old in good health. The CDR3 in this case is CASSLETTSTYGYTF. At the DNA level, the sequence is TGTGCCAGCAGCTTGGAGACCACCTCTACTTATGGCTACACCTTC.